This TCR beta chain was sequenced for a study of blood T cell repertoires in COVID-19. In the study's own analysis: Estimated nucleated cell counts came from reference gene primer amplification. The table came from immunoSEQ multiplex PCR; TCRdb's copy has only in-frame clones and leaves some out. D and trimming were read from the DNA, whereas the V and J calls and clone size are those reported in that table. Of around 100,000 clones in the sample, 70% to 90% were seen once. There are 12 residues in the CDR3. Per the germline V gene, CDR1 is GTSNPN and CDR2 is SVGIG (reference sequence). V dropped 2 bases and J dropped 5 bases, with 10 bases sitting between them.

Specimen: peripheral blood. J is TRBJ2-7 and V is TRBV30; D is perhaps TRBD1 (6 bases). The TCR comes from a man in his forties with acute or convalescent COVID-19. CDR3 sequence (DNA): TGTGCCTGGAGTTCAGGGGACGACGAGCAGTACTTC. Its protein is CAWSSGDDEQYF.